The rows below give T cell receptor beta chains drawn from one sample of a study of identical twins. Via MiXCR, TCRdb re-called the 5' RACE reads, giving one row per CDR3 protein. The table lists more than 1.5 million distinct CDR3 sequences, roughly a third of them singletons. What was sequenced was cord blood. These receptors all come from a newborn girl in good health. Both conserved end residues are part of each CDR3. The D gene is left open where the match is weak. Rows may omit the clone size; those that give it use once, few, many or a size class.

TRBV12-3/TRBV12-4	TRBJ2-1	few	TRBD2	CASSPARGGSSFHREQFF	TGTGCCAGCAGTCCCGCTCGGGGCGGGAGTTCCTTTCATCGTGAGCAGTTCTTC
TRBV12-3/TRBV12-4	TRBJ2-3	.	.	CASTEAGRGADTQYF	TGTGCCAGCACCGAAGCTGGGAGAGGAGCAGATACGCAGTATTTT
TRBV24-1	TRBJ2-3	few	TRBD2	CATSDTAGVGTDTQYF	TGTGCCACCAGTGATACAGCGGGGGTCGGGACAGATACGCAGTATTTT
TRBV30	TRBJ2-7	few	.	CAWSRFGKIEQYF	TGTGCCTGGAGCCGTTTCGGGAAGATCGAGCAGTACTTC
TRBV27	TRBJ2-4	.	TRBD1	CASSTPGTGENIQYF	TGTGCCAGCAGTACTCCCGGGACAGGCGAAAACATTCAGTACTTC
TRBV28	TRBJ1-5	.	TRBD1	CASRRGTGGFQPQHF	TGTGCCAGCAGAAGAGGGACAGGGGGCTTTCAGCCCCAGCATTTT
TRBV2	TRBJ1-2	.	TRBD1	CARQGARDGYTF	TGTGCCAGACAGGGGGCGCGGGATGGCTACACCTTC
TRBV28	TRBJ2-7	.	.	CASSGTLPYEQYF	TGTGCCAGCAGTGGGACTCTGCCCTACGAGCAGTACTTC
TRBV20-1	TRBJ1-4	.	.	CSARDTISEKLFF	TGCAGTGCTAGAGATACTATCAGCGAAAAACTGTTTTTT
TRBV10-3	TRBJ2-1	few	.	CAISEWNTGTYNEQFF	TGTGCCATCAGTGAATGGAACACAGGGACCTACAATGAGCAGTTCTTC
TRBV27	TRBJ2-1	few	TRBD2	CASSLLVAGGPWEQFF	TGTGCCAGCAGTTTATTAGTAGCGGGAGGGCCATGGGAGCAGTTCTTC
TRBV3-1	TRBJ2-1	few	TRBD1	CASSHADRGINNEQFF	TGTGCCAGCAGCCATGCAGACAGGGGTATTAACAATGAGCAGTTCTTC
TRBV20-1	TRBJ1-2	few	TRBD1	CSASYNRGYYGYTF	TGCAGTGCTAGTTATAACAGGGGATACTATGGCTACACCTTC
TRBV6-5	TRBJ2-4	few	.	CASSSNGRGRDIQYF	TGTGCCAGCAGTTCCAACGGTAGGGGGAGAGACATTCAGTACTTC
TRBV10-3	TRBJ1-1	few	TRBD1	CAISPIDRGGTEAFF	TGTGCCATCAGCCCCATTGACAGGGGAGGCACTGAAGCTTTCTTT
TRBV7-2	TRBJ2-1	.	TRBD2	CASSLGGGLGTQFF	TGTGCCAGCAGCTTAGGCGGGGGTCTAGGGACCCAGTTCTTC
TRBV12-3/TRBV12-4	TRBJ2-1	few	TRBD1	CASSWSQGANNEQFF	TGTGCCAGCAGTTGGAGTCAGGGGGCGAACAATGAGCAGTTCTTC
TRBV7-8	TRBJ2-1	.	.	CASSLMPMSSSEQFF	TGTGCCAGCAGCCTTATGCCGATGAGTAGTAGTGAGCAGTTCTTC
TRBV5-1	TRBJ2-7	.	TRBD2	CASRETRLAPYNEQYF	TGCGCCAGCAGGGAAACCCGACTAGCCCCCTACAATGAGCAGTACTTC
TRBV12-3/TRBV12-4	TRBJ2-3	.	.	CASTQGRRLTDTQYF	TGTGCCAGCACCCAGGGGCGGCGGCTCACAGATACGCAGTATTTT
TRBV28	TRBJ2-7	.	TRBD2	CASSLLGGRVYEQYF	TGTGCCAGCAGTTTACTGGGGGGGAGGGTCTACGAGCAGTACTTC
TRBV2	TRBJ1-5	.	TRBD1	CASSVPGTGNQPQHF	TGTGCCAGCAGTGTCCCCGGGACAGGCAATCAGCCCCAGCATTTT
TRBV20-1	TRBJ2-1	few	TRBD2	CSARSIFGSGGKKSYNEQFF	TGCAGTGCTCGCTCCATTTTCGGGAGCGGGGGAAAAAAATCCTACAATGAGCAGTTCTTC
TRBV4-2	TRBJ1-5	.	TRBD1	CASSHEDRGDQPQHF	TGTGCCAGCAGCCACGAGGACAGGGGAGACCAGCCCCAGCATTTT
TRBV5-1	TRBJ1-2	.	.	CASTDKNYGYTF	TGCGCCAGCACGGACAAAAACTATGGCTACACCTTC
TRBV6-1	TRBJ2-1	few	.	CASSEDGTPYNEQFF	TGTGCCAGCAGTGAAGATGGGACACCATACAATGAGCAGTTCTTC
TRBV12-3/TRBV12-4	TRBJ2-1	.	.	CASSSDFLNEQFF	TGTGCCAGCAGCTCTGACTTCCTCAATGAGCAGTTCTTC
TRBV4-2	TRBJ2-1	few	.	CASSQDPLLNQYNEQFF	TGTGCCAGCAGCCAAGATCCGCTCTTGAACCAGTACAATGAGCAGTTCTTC
TRBV15	TRBJ1-2	.	TRBD1	CAASRDLDRGYGYTF	TGTGCCGCCAGCAGAGATCTGGACAGGGGCTATGGCTACACCTTC
TRBV9	TRBJ2-7	.	TRBD1	CASSVVRAQGAYEQYF	TGTGCCAGCAGCGTAGTGAGGGCACAGGGGGCTTACGAGCAGTACTTC
TRBV7-9	TRBJ2-4	many	.	CASSVDKLKIGKNIQYF	TGTGCCAGCAGCGTCGACAAACTGAAGATAGGCAAAAACATTCAGTACTTC
TRBV7-9	TRBJ2-2	.	TRBD2	CASSLESGRHGELFF	TGTGCCAGCAGCTTAGAGAGCGGGAGACACGGGGAGCTGTTTTTT
TRBV29-1	TRBJ2-1	few	.	CSVELGPRAYNEQFF	TGCAGCGTTGAGTTAGGCCCTAGGGCCTACAATGAGCAGTTCTTC
TRBV20-1	TRBJ2-1	.	TRBD2	CSASRRERRDNEQFF	TGCAGTGCTAGCCGGCGGGAGCGAAGAGACAATGAGCAGTTCTTC
TRBV29-1	TRBJ2-7	.	TRBD2	CSVGGSGNEQYF	TGCAGCGTCGGGGGGTCCGGAAACGAGCAGTACTTC
TRBV20-1	TRBJ2-7	few	.	CSGSSPSYEQYF	TGCAGTGGGTCGTCTCCCTCCTACGAGCAGTACTTC
TRBV5-1	TRBJ2-1	.	.	CASTRDWVHNEQFF	TGCGCCAGCACCAGGGACTGGGTCCACAATGAGCAGTTCTTC
TRBV10-3	TRBJ2-1	once	TRBD2	CAIRREVDDEQFF	TGTGCCATCAGGCGGGAGGTAGACGATGAGCAGTTCTTC
TRBV10-1	TRBJ1-1	.	.	CASSVNWDGAEAFF	TGCGCCAGCAGTGTTAATTGGGACGGGGCTGAAGCTTTCTTT
TRBV2	TRBJ2-3	.	TRBD2	CATKAAGEFTDTQYF	TGTGCCACCAAGGCAGCGGGGGAGTTCACAGATACGCAGTATTTT
TRBV7-9	TRBJ2-1	.	.	CASSPKRDEQFF	TGTGCCAGCAGCCCTAAGCGGGATGAGCAGTTCTTC
TRBV9	TRBJ1-2	few	.	CASSPSSNYGYTF	TGTGCCAGCAGCCCCAGTTCAAACTATGGCTACACCTTC
TRBV25-1	TRBJ1-4	.	TRBD1	CASSESTGATNEKLFF	TGTGCCAGCAGTGAATCGACAGGGGCGACTAATGAAAAACTGTTTTTT
TRBV6-6	TRBJ2-7	.	.	CASGYQDPPEQYF	TGTGCCAGCGGTTATCAAGACCCCCCCGAGCAGTACTTC
TRBV2	TRBJ1-6	few	TRBD1	CASSEWGQGGSPLHF	TGTGCCAGCAGTGAATGGGGACAGGGTGGTTCACCCCTCCACTTT
TRBV13	TRBJ2-7	many	TRBD2	CASSLQGLAGENLEQYF	TGTGCCAGCAGCTTACAAGGACTAGCGGGGGAAAATCTCGAGCAGTACTTC
TRBV28	TRBJ2-1	few	TRBD1	CASSLWLGDSSYNEQFF	TGTGCCAGCAGTTTATGGTTGGGGGACAGCTCCTACAATGAGCAGTTCTTC
TRBV10-3	TRBJ2-1	many	.	CAISEVAGTRYNEQFF	TGTGCCATCAGTGAAGTGGCGGGAACGCGATACAATGAGCAGTTCTTC
TRBV5-6	TRBJ2-1	.	TRBD1	CASSLGLDRGINEQFF	TGTGCCAGCAGCTTAGGGTTGGACAGGGGGATCAATGAGCAGTTCTTC
TRBV5-1	TRBJ2-3	few	TRBD2	CASSLGGLAGGVSDTQYF	TGCGCCAGCAGCTTGGGGGGACTAGCGGGAGGAGTTTCAGATACGCAGTATTTT
TRBV28	TRBJ1-2	few	.	CASSLGPSGRYGYTF	TGTGCCAGCAGTTTAGGGCCTAGCGGACGGTATGGCTACACCTTC
TRBV3-1	TRBJ1-5	few	.	CASSQDMVDRPQHF	TGTGCCAGCAGCCAAGATATGGTTGATCGGCCCCAGCATTTT
TRBV7-2	TRBJ2-4	few	.	CASSSIPGIIGQYF	TGTGCCAGCAGCTCGATTCCGGGCATCATAGGGCAGTACTTC
TRBV6-2/TRBV6-3	TRBJ2-5	few	TRBD2	CASIGPSGRETQYF	TGTGCCAGCATCGGACCTAGCGGGAGGGAGACCCAGTACTTC
TRBV7-9	TRBJ2-1	.	TRBD1	CASSSTGGSYNGQFF	TGTGCCAGCAGTTCCACAGGGGGCTCCTACAATGGGCAGTTTTTC
TRBV4-1	TRBJ1-2	many	.	CASSQDGRGNYGYTF	TGTGCCAGCAGCCAAGATGGGCGGGGTAACTATGGCTACACCTTC
TRBV5-1	TRBJ1-5	.	TRBD1	CASSLGWDRDQPQHF	TGCGCCAGCAGCTTGGGGTGGGACAGAGATCAGCCCCAGCATTTT